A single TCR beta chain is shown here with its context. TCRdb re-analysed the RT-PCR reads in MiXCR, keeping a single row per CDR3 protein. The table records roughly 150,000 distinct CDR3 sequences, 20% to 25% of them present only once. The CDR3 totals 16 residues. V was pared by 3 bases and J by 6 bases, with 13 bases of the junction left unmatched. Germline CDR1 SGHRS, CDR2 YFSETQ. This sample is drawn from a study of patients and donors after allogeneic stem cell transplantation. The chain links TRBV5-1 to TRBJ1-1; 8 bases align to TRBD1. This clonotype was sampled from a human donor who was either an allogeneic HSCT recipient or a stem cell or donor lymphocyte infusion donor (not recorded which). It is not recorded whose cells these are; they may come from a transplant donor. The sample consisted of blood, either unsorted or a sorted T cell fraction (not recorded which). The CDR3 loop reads CASSSTGGIGGAEAFF. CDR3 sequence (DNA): TGCGCCAGCAGCTCTACAGGGGGAATTGGAGGGGCTGAAGCTTTCTTT.